This TCR beta chain was documented in a study of T-cell memory formation after mild COVID-19. Across the whole study: Clustering of TCRs was largely donor specific. Study-level results: Whether day 37 second-wave clones are SARS-CoV-2-specific was not confirmed.

This clonotype was detected only a few times. Its antigen is currently unknown. The CDR3 is 14 residues long. Germline V CDR1 and CDR2: MNHNY, SVGAGI (reference sequence). The J segment lost 5 bases and the V segment lost 8 bases, leaving 8 bases of the junction unmatched. Using its own MiXCR run on the 5' RACE reads, TCRdb lists one record per CDR3 protein. Of under 550,000 distinct CDR3 sequences listed, about 20% are singletons. The TCR comes from an adult woman who had mild COVID-19 (a few samples of this study predate the infection). Cell type and time point are not known. Specimen: PBMCs or a T cell subset sorted from them (not recorded which). This chain connects TRBV6-6 to TRBJ2-2; 7 bases are shared with TRBD2. As DNA, the CDR3 is TGTGCCAGCCTGGCGGGGGTGAGGACCGGGGAGCTGTTTTTT. It specifies CASLAGVRTGELFF.